Listed below are T cell receptor beta chains from one sample, sequenced in a study of blood T cell repertoires in COVID-19. Sequencing used immunoSEQ multiplex PCR; TCRdb keeps in-frame clones, though not all of them. The sample consists of under 500,000 clones, around nine tenths of them appearing once. Sequences were obtained from peripheral blood. All receptors come from a woman aged 25 to 45 with acute or convalescent COVID-19. CDR3s include the opening cysteine and the closing phenylalanine or tryptophan. D genes are given only for firm matches. The size of a clone is reported for some rows only, either as once, few or many, or as a class for expanded clones.

TRBJ2-7	many	TRBD1	15	TRBV7-2	CASSFSRDSYYEQYF	TGTGCCAGCAGCTTCTCCCGGGACAGTTACTACGAGCAGTACTTC
TRBJ2-1	.	TRBD1	16	TRBV6-2/TRBV6-3	CASSSHRTGIGNEQFF	TGTGCCAGCAGTTCCCACCGGACAGGGATAGGCAATGAGCAGTTCTTC
TRBJ2-1	.	TRBD1	14	TRBV27	CASSLTGTGYEQFF	TGTGCCAGCAGTTTAACGGGGACAGGGTATGAGCAGTTCTTC
TRBJ1-2	.	TRBD1	15	TRBV15	CATSRERQGHYGYTF	TGTGCCACCAGCAGAGAAAGACAGGGACACTATGGCTACACCTTC
TRBJ1-5	few	.	13	TRBV19	CASSMRGDQPQHF	TGTGCCAGTAGTATGCGGGGGGATCAGCCCCAGCATTTT
TRBJ2-7	.	.	16	TRBV28	CASSPGGARILNEQYF	TGTGCCAGCAGTCCCGGAGGGGCTCGGATCTTGAATGAGCAGTACTTC
TRBJ2-3	.	.	14	TRBV5-1	CASRPGDRTDTQYF	TGCGCCAGCAGGCCGGGGGATCGCACAGATACGCAGTATTTT
TRBJ2-7	few	.	10	TRBV29-1	CSVSQNEQYF	TGCAGCGTTAGTCAGAACGAGCAGTACTTC
TRBJ1-2	.	TRBD1	17	TRBV27	CASRPSFRDRANYGYTF	TGTGCCAGCAGACCCTCGTTCCGGGACAGGGCGAACTATGGCTACACCTTC
TRBJ2-7	.	TRBD1	13	TRBV10-3	CAIMGTGDYEQYF	TGTGCCATCATGGGGACAGGGGATTACGAGCAGTACTTC
TRBJ2-7	.	.	12	TRBV5-6	CASRQGLNEQYF	TGTGCCAGCAGACAAGGACTAAACGAGCAGTACTTC
TRBJ2-1	.	TRBD2	19	TRBV7-6	CASSQHSPGRSAGGNEQFF	TGTGCCAGCAGCCAACACAGCCCCGGGCGATCAGCGGGGGGGAATGAGCAGTTCTTC
TRBJ1-6	.	.	18	TRBV30	CAWSVWTGGSSYNSPLHF	TGTGCCTGGAGTGTATGGACTGGTGGAAGCTCCTATAATTCACCCCTCCACTTT
TRBJ1-6	few	TRBD1	15	TRBV3-1/TRBV3-2	CASSPWDRDNSPLHF	TGTGCCAGCAGCCCCTGGGACAGGGATAATTCACCCCTCCACTTT
TRBJ1-1	few	.	14	TRBV2	CASSEGRGGTEAFF	TGTGCCAGCAGTGAAGGTCGGGGTGGGACTGAAGCTTTCTTT
TRBJ1-2	.	.	13	TRBV12-3/TRBV12-4	CASSPREDYGYTF	TGTGCCAGCAGCCCGCGAGAGGACTATGGCTACACCTTC
TRBJ1-1	.	.	15	TRBV4-1	CASSPPDRMNTEAFF	TGCGCCAGCAGCCCCCCGGACAGAATGAACACTGAAGCTTTCTTT
TRBJ2-1	once	TRBD2	17	TRBV7-3	CASSLGTSGGAGNEQFF	TGTGCCAGCAGCTTAGGGACTAGCGGGGGTGCGGGCAATGAGCAGTTCTTC
TRBJ1-1	.	.	14	TRBV2	CASSTRQVNTEAFF	TGTGCCAGCAGCACACGACAAGTCAACACTGAAGCTTTCTTT
TRBJ1-3	.	.	13	TRBV24-1	CATSAGDGNTIYF	TGTGCCACCAGTGCCGGGGATGGAAACACCATATATTTT
TRBJ1-5	few	.	13	TRBV20-1	CSASAGSYQPQHF	TGCAGTGCTAGTGCGGGGAGCTATCAGCCCCAGCATTTT
TRBJ1-6	.	.	15	TRBV2	CASSEGVGDHSPLHF	TGTGCCAGCAGTGAAGGTGTAGGAGACCATTCACCCCTCCACTTT
TRBJ2-1	.	TRBD1	15	TRBV5-1	CASRGTESSYNEQFF	TGCGCCAGCAGGGGGACAGAGAGCTCCTACAATGAGCAGTTCTTC
TRBJ1-5	.	.	14	TRBV18	CASSLGGSNQPQHF	TGTGCCAGCTCACTAGGGGGTAGCAATCAGCCCCAGCATTTT
TRBJ1-1	.	TRBD1	15	TRBV5-5	CASTYSRTGSTEAFF	TGTGCCAGCACCTATTCCCGGACAGGGTCCACTGAAGCTTTCTTT
TRBJ1-5	.	.	15	TRBV2	CASRAGRNSNQPQHF	TGTGCCAGCAGAGCGGGACGTAATAGCAATCAGCCCCAGCATTTT
TRBJ1-2	.	.	13	TRBV28	CASRARENYGYTF	TGTGCCAGCAGGGCCCGGGAAAACTATGGCTACACCTTC
TRBJ2-1	.	.	14	TRBV11-2	CASSLDGQGRPRFF	TGTGCCAGCAGCTTAGACGGGCAGGGGCGCCCTCGGTTCTTC
TRBJ2-7	few	.	15	TRBV4-1	CASSQVSDSSYEQYF	TGCGCCAGCAGCCAAGTGTCAGATTCTTCCTACGAGCAGTACTTC
TRBJ1-5	.	.	13	TRBV6-5	CASSQGRYQPQHF	TGTGCCAGCAGTCAGGGCCGCTATCAGCCCCAGCATTTT
TRBJ2-7	once	TRBD1	14	TRBV5-1	CASSSGQGYHEQYF	TGCGCCAGCAGCTCGGGACAGGGGTACCACGAGCAGTACTTC
TRBJ2-2	.	TRBD1	16	TRBV6-5	CASSFLRDRGHGELFF	TGTGCCAGCAGTTTTTTGCGGGACAGGGGTCACGGGGAGCTGTTTTTT
TRBJ2-7	.	TRBD1	14	TRBV7-2	CTSSPWDRGYEQYF	TGTACCAGCAGCCCGTGGGACAGGGGCTACGAGCAGTACTTC
TRBJ1-3	.	.	14	TRBV19	CASTRRSSGNTIYF	TGTGCCAGTACTAGACGCTCCTCTGGAAACACCATATATTTT
TRBJ1-5	.	.	15	TRBV30	CAANGGSHSNQPQHF	TGTGCCGCAAACGGGGGGTCCCATAGCAATCAGCCCCAGCATTTT
TRBJ2-1	.	TRBD1	15	TRBV25-1	CASSEDRGTGNEQFF	TGTGCCAGCAGTGAAGACAGGGGGACCGGGAATGAGCAGTTCTTC
TRBJ1-5	.	.	15	TRBV4-1	CASSQGQGGNQPQHF	TGCGCCAGCAGCCAAGGGCAAGGAGGCAATCAGCCCCAGCATTTT
TRBJ1-1	.	.	13	TRBV6-1	CASRGHLNTEAFF	TGTGCCAGCAGAGGACACTTGAACACTGAAGCTTTCTTT
TRBJ1-1	.	.	14	TRBV23-1	CASILDPAGTEAFF	TGCGCCAGCATCCTTGACCCGGCGGGTACTGAAGCTTTCTTT
TRBJ2-7	.	.	16	TRBV6-6	CASSRPQGPHSYEQYF	TGTGCCAGCAGTCGACCCCAGGGCCCCCACTCCTACGAGCAGTACTTC
TRBJ2-6	.	.	17	TRBV28	CASITSRGSAGANVLTF	TGTGCCAGCATTACGTCTCGGGGGAGTGCTGGGGCCAACGTCCTGACTTTC